Each of the 21 T cell receptor beta chains below was sequenced from the same sample in a study of cytomegalovirus exposure and HLA in healthy donors. The PCR was carried out with 60 Vbeta primers and 13 Jbeta primers. The assay was immunoSEQ multiplex PCR, and TCRdb's table has in-frame clones only and misses some. The sample lists over 85,000 clones, around 77% occurring once. Material: PBMCs. Receptors were obtained from a man between 40 and 49 years old in good health and CMV-seronegative.

By sample share, this clone is medium-sized. This chain links TRBV6-1 with TRBJ1-1, with D perhaps matching TRBD1 (5 bases). The CDR3 contains 13 residues. CDR1 MNHNS and CDR2 SASEGT come from the germline V gene. Trimming stripped 5 bases from V and 7 bases from J, with 14 bases between. In DNA, the CDR3 is TGTGCCAGCAGTTCCCCCCAGGGTCGTGAAGCTTTCTTT. Its protein is CASSSPQGREAFF.

The chain joins TRBV11-2 to TRBJ2-1, with D possibly matching TRBD2 (7 bases). V lost 0 bases to trimming and J lost 10 bases, with 25 bases between them. Per the germline V gene, CDR1 is SGHAT and CDR2 is FQNNGV. The CDR3 is 18 amino acids. CDR3: CASSLEGSVGGRNREQFF. The CDR3 coding sequence is TGTGCCAGCAGCTTAGAGGGCTCGGTCGGGGGGCGGAATAGGGAGCAGTTCTTC.

Only one count was recorded for this clone. The chain employs TRBV7-6 and TRBJ2-3; tentative D call: TRBD1 (6 bases). With 5 bases removed from V and 2 bases from J, the gap between germline ends came to 17 bases. The CDR3 has 16 amino acids. CDR1 SGHVS and CDR2 FNYEAQ come from the germline V gene. The CDR3 sequence is CASSVVPGQDTDTQYF. In nucleotides, the CDR3 is TGTGCCAGCAGCGTAGTACCGGGACAAGACACAGATACGCAGTATTTT.

The chain carries TRBV19 and TRBJ2-5; 15 nucleotides match TRBD2. The CDR3 sequence is 14 residues long. CDR1 LNHDA and CDR2 SQIVND come from the germline V gene (reference sequence). V gave up 7 bases and J gave up 11 bases; unmatched junction bases: 8. The CDR3 coding sequence is TGTGCCAGTACCGGGACTAGCGGGGGGCGGGAGCAGTACTTC. This codes for CASTGTSGGREQYF.

This clone was seen only a few times. This rearrangement joins TRBV6-1 to TRBJ2-7; D possibly corresponds to TRBD2 (6 bases). V was shortened by 8 bases and J by 2 bases, with 7 bases between the two germline ends. Looked up from germline, CDR1 is MNHNS and CDR2 is SASEGT. The CDR3 covers 11 residues. CDR3 DNA: TGTGCCAGCGGAGGGACCTACGAGCAGTACTTC. Residues: CASGGTYEQYF.

DNA for the CDR3: TGTGCCAGCAGTGAAAGTCCAAACAGGGGGGAGACCCAGTACTTC. Its translation is CASSESPNRGETQYF. This chain connects TRBV2 to TRBJ2-5, with 8 bases aligning to TRBD1. CDR3 size: 15 residues. Germline assignment: CDR1 SNHLY and CDR2 FYNNEI. The junction had 7 bases not matched to a gene; V was cut back by 2 bases and J by 5 bases.

The chain uses TRBV7-6 and TRBJ2-3; possibly TRBD2 for D (6 bases). CDR3 length equals 16 residues. With 1 base removed from V and 6 bases from J, the gap between germline ends came to 17 bases. Germline V lookup: CDR1 SGHVS, CDR2 FNYEAQ. CDR3 loop: CASSLGAGSTGDTQYF. DNA for the CDR3: TGTGCCAGCAGCTTAGGGGCGGGAAGTACAGGTGATACGCAGTATTTT. The full variable domain, completed using reference TRBV7-6 and TRBJ2-3, is GAGVSQSPRYKVTKRGQDVALRCDPISGHVSLYWYRQALGQGPEFLTYFNYEAQQDKSGLPNDRFSAERPEGSISTLTIQRTEQRDSAMYRCASSLGAGSTGDTQYFGPGTRLTVL.

This clone has just a few counts. V is TRBV9 and J is TRBJ2-1; possible D gene TRBD2, 5 bases. V lost 0 bases and J 5 bases, leaving 9 bases between the germline ends. Germline V CDR1 and CDR2: SGDLS, YYNGEE. The CDR3 extends over 14 amino acids. The CDR3 DNA is TGTGCCAGCAGCGTAGACGGGGATCACAATGAGCAGTTCTTC. It specifies CASSVDGDHNEQFF.

A single count supports this clone. The chain combines TRBV9 with TRBJ2-3; 11 bases map to TRBD2. This CDR3 contains 16 residues. The germline gives CDR1 SGDLS, CDR2 YYNGEE. The junction had 6 bases not matched to a gene; V was cut back by 4 bases and J by 2 bases. The CDR3 spells CASSPRTSGFTDTQYF. CDR3 DNA: TGTGCCAGCAGCCCCCGGACTAGCGGGTTCACAGATACGCAGTATTTT.

A few counts support this clone. The genes are TRBV7-2 and TRBJ1-1; no clear D. Trimming stripped 5 bases from V and 6 bases from J, with 13 bases between. CDR1 is SGHTA, CDR2 FQGNSA, per germline. The CDR3 runs to 13 residues. In DNA, the CDR3 is TGTGCCAGCAGCGTAGATTGGGCAGCTGAAGCTTTCTTT. Protein: CASSVDWAAEAFF. Based on the CDR3 plus reference TRBV7-2 and TRBJ1-1, the full variable domain is GAGVSQSPSNKVTEKGKDVELRCDPISGHTALYWYRQSLGQGLEFLIYFQGNSAPDKSGLPSDRFSAERTGGSVSTLTIQRTQQEDSAVYLCASSVDWAAEAFFGQGTRLTVV.

This rearrangement joins TRBV4-1 to TRBJ2-3; 8 bases match TRBD1. The CDR3 contains 18 residues. The V gene's germline CDR1 is MGHRA and CDR2 YSYEKL. V dropped 0 bases and J dropped 6; count of bases not matched to a gene: 14. The CDR3 coding sequence is TGCGCCAGCAGCCAAGATCCGCAGGGGGCTAATCGTGTGGATACGCAGTATTTT. Protein product: CASSQDPQGANRVDTQYF.

The rearrangement joins TRBV27 to TRBJ2-5; the D gene is possibly TRBD1 (6 bases). CDR1 is MNHEY, CDR2 SMNVEV, per germline (reference sequence). V was trimmed by 3 bases and J by 1 base, leaving 9 bases between them. This CDR3 is 14 amino acids long. The CDR3 sequence is CASSLTGLQETQYF. As DNA, the CDR3 is TGTGCCAGCAGTTTGACAGGACTCCAAGAGACCCAGTACTTC.

V gene TRBV10-3 combines with J gene TRBJ1-2; 7 bases match TRBD1. The length of the CDR3 is 14 residues. Germline trimming cut 10 bases from V and 4 bases from J; bases unmatched to any gene: 12. Germline V CDR1 and CDR2: ENHRY, SYGVKD. The CDR3 coding sequence is TGTGCCACCTCCGGGACAGACAATTTCTATGGCTACACCTTC. It specifies CATSGTDNFYGYTF.

V usage is TRBV6-4 and J usage is TRBJ2-5; no firm D call. This CDR3 has 13 residues. From germline, CDR1 is MRHNA and CDR2 SNTAGT. Trimming took 6 bases from V and 5 from J, leaving 13 bases between them. The chain's CDR3 is CASSRLLGETQYF. CDR3 nucleotide sequence: TGTGCCAGCAGCCGGCTCCTCGGGGAGACCCAGTACTTC.

The chain uses TRBV7-2 and TRBJ1-1; weak D call: TRBD1 (6 bases). The CDR3 contains 14 residues. Trimming removed 7 bases at V and 4 bases at J, with 16 bases between. Germline CDR1 and CDR2: SGHTA and FQGNSA. CDR3 region: CASITTGFVTEAFF. CDR3 in DNA: TGTGCCAGCATTACAACAGGGTTTGTCACTGAAGCTTTCTTT. The full variable domain, with the rest looked up from reference TRBV7-2 and TRBJ1-1, is GAGVSQSPSNKVTEKGKDVELRCDPISGHTALYWYRQSLGQGLEFLIYFQGNSAPDKSGLPSDRFSAERTGGSVSTLTIQRTQQEDSAVYLCASITTGFVTEAFFGQGTRLTVV.

The genes are TRBV10-3 and TRBJ1-5; D gene uncertain. The CDR3 covers 13 residues. V lost 0 bases and J 6 bases, leaving 6 bases between the germline ends. CDR1 is ENHRY and CDR2 is SYGVKD in the germline V gene. The DNA for the CDR3 is TGTGCCATCAGTGAGTCAGGGAGTCAGCCCCAGCATTTT. This encodes CAISESGSQPQHF.

This rearrangement joins TRBV15 to TRBJ2-3; D might be TRBD1 (6 bases). V lost 0 bases to trimming and J lost 5 bases, with 12 bases between them. The V gene's germline CDR1 is LNHNV and CDR2 YYDKDF (reference sequence). The CDR3 has 15 amino acids. The CDR3 DNA reads as TGTGCCACCAGCAGAGATCAGCTAGGGGGAGATACGCAGTATTTT. It codes for CATSRDQLGGDTQYF.

CDR3 protein: CASSLAGGANEKLFF. The CDR3 DNA follows: TGCGCCAGCAGCTTGGCCGGAGGGGCTAATGAAAAACTGTTTTTT. The chain uses TRBV5-1 and TRBJ1-4; D perhaps matches TRBD1 (5 bases). V lost 0 bases to trimming and J lost 3 bases, with 9 bases between them. The CDR3 is 15 amino acids. Germline CDR1 is SGHRS and CDR2 is YFSETQ.

This sequence joins TRBV7-2 and TRBJ2-1, with 9 positions matching TRBD2. This CDR3 is 15 amino acids long. The germline CDR1 and CDR2 sequences are SGHTA and FQGNSA. V dropped 0 bases and J dropped 5; count of bases not matched to a gene: 2. The CDR3 DNA is TGTGCCAGCAGCTTAGCTAGCGGGAGTAACAATGAGCAGTTCTTC. It yields the protein CASSLASGSNNEQFF.

This chain connects TRBV28 to TRBJ1-1; maybe TRBD1 (5 bases). Trimming shortened V by 5 bases and J by 2 bases, and 15 bases separated the two germline ends. This CDR3 has 15 amino acids. The germline gives CDR1 MDHEN, CDR2 SYDVKM. Here the CDR3 reads CASSIITGYNTEAFF. CDR3 sequence (DNA): TGTGCCAGCAGTATCATTACAGGATACAACACTGAAGCTTTCTTT.

The count of this clone is one. This chain uses TRBV5-1 with TRBJ2-2; TRBD2 might be the D (7 bases). Per the germline V gene, CDR1 is SGHRS and CDR2 is YFSETQ. The CDR3 extends over 16 amino acids. Trimming took 6 bases from V and 3 from J, leaving 18 bases between them. The CDR3 DNA sequence: TGCGCCAGCACCCAGGAGGGGGGGATCCACACCGGGGAGCTGTTTTTT. Translation gives CASTQEGGIHTGELFF.